The clone carrying this TCR beta chain was seen a few times. This sample stems from a study of T cell changes during pregnancy in multiple sclerosis. Measured with immunoSEQ multiplex PCR; TCRdb has only the in-frame clones, and not every one. The sample has 40,000 to 45,000 clones; nearly 90% are singletons. V dropped 3 bases and J dropped 9; count of bases not matched to a gene: 7. The CDR3 length is 13 residues. Germline CDR1 reads SGHTA; CDR2 reads FQGNSA. The rearrangement joins TRBV7-2 to TRBJ1-2; the match to TRBD1 covers 7 bases. This receptor was taken from a female donor with multiple sclerosis, enrolled in a pregnancy study. The sequencing here drew on CD4+ T cells from peripheral blood mononuclear cells, taken in the first trimester of pregnancy. The CDR3 loop reads CASSLEGARSYTF. CDR3 DNA: TGTGCCAGCAGCTTGGAGGGGGCTCGGAGCTACACCTTC.